This T cell receptor (beta chain) was sequenced in a study of T cells in Graves' hyperthyroidism and ophthalmopathy. RNA transcripts served as the template for amplifying TCR beta CDR3 regions. With the HTBI primer set, the TCR CDR3 went through a first round of RT-PCR. Via MiXCR, TCRdb re-called the multiplex PCR reads, giving one row per CDR3 protein. The table shows about 210,000 distinct CDR3 sequences, with approximately 16% occurring only once. Study-wide results and caveats: Separation of ophthalmopathy from stable hyperthyroidism was achieved by a 13 V-J model. Blood also contained most expanded thyroid clonotypes above 0.001.

The V end lost 4 bases, the J end lost 2 bases, and 15 bases lay between the germline ends. CDR1 and CDR2 (germline): LGHNA, YSLEER. The length of the CDR3 is 16 residues. To note about this clonotype: The target antigen is unknown.

This TCR was recovered from a man aged 35 to 55 with Graves' hyperthyroidism. Sequencing was carried out using blood. The gene calls are TRBV4-3 and TRBJ2-1; the D call may be TRBD1 or TRBD2 (5 bases each). The DNA of the CDR3 is TGCGCCAGCAGCCGAGGCGTCGGGGCCGCCTACAATGAGCAGTTCTTC. Translating it yields CASSRGVGAAYNEQFF.